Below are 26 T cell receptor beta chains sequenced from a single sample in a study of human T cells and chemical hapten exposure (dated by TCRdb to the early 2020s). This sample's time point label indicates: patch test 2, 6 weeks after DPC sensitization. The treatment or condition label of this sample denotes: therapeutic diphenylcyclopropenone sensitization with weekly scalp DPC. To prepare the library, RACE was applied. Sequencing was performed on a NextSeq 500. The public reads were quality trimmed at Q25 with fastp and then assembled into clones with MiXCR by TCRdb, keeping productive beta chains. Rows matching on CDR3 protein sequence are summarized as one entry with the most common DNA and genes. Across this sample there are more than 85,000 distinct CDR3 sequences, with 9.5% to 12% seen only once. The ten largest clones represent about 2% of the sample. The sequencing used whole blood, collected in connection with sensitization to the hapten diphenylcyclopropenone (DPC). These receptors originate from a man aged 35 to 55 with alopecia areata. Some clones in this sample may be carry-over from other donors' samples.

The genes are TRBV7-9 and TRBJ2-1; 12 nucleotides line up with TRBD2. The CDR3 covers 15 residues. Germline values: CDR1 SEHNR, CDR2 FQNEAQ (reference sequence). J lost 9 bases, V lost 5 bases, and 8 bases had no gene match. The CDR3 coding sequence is TGTGCCAGCAGCCATAGACTAGCGGGAGAAGTTGAGCAGTTCTTC. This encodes CASSHRLAGEVEQFF.

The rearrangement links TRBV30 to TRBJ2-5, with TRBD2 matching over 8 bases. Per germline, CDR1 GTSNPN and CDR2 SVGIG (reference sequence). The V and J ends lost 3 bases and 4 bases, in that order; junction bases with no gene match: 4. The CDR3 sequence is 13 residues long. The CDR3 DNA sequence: TGTGCCTGGAGGCGTCGGGGGGGAGAGACCCAGTACTTC. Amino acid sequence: CAWRRRGGETQYF.

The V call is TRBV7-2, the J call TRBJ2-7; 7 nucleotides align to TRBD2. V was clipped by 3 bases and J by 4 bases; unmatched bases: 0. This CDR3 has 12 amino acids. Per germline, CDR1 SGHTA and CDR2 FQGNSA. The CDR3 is CASSFSGYEQYF. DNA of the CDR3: TGTGCCAGCAGCTTTAGCGGGTACGAGCAGTACTTC.

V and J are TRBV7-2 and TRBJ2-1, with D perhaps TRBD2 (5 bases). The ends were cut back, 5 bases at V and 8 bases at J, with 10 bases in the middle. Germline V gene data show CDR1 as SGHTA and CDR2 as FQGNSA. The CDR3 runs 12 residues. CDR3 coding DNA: TGTGCCAGCAGCGTAACTAGTTATGAGCAGTTCTTC. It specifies CASSVTSYEQFF. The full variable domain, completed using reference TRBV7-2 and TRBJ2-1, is GAGVSQSPSNKVTEKGKDVELRCDPISGHTALYWYRQSLGQGLEFLIYFQGNSAPDKSGLPSDRFSAERTGGSVSTLTIQRTQQEDSAVYLCASSVTSYEQFFGPGTRLTVL.

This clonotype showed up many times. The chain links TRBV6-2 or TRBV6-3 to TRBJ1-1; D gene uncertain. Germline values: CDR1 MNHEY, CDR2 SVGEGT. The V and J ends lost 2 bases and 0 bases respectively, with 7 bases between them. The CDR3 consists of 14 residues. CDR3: CASSYSQVNTEAFF. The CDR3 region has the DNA TGTGCCAGCAGTTACAGCCAGGTGAACACTGAAGCTTTCTTT.

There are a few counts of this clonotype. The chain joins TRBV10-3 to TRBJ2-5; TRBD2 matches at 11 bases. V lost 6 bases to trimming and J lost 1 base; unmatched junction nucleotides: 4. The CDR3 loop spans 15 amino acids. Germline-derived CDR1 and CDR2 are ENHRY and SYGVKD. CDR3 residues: CAISMTSGVQETQYF. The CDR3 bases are TGTGCCATCAGCATGACTAGCGGGGTCCAAGAGACCCAGTACTTC.

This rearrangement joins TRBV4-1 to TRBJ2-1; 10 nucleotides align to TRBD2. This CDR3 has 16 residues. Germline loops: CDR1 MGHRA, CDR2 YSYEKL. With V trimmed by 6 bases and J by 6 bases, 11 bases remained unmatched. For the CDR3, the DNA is TGCGCCAGCAGTCCTCCGTATAGCGGGAGGCCCAATGAGCAGTTCTTC. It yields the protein CASSPPYSGRPNEQFF.

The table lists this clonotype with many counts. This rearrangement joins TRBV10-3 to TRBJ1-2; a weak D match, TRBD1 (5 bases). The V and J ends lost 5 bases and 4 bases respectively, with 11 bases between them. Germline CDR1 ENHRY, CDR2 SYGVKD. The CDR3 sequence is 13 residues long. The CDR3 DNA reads TGTGCCATCAGTCCAGGGTTAGGCTATGGCTACACCTTC. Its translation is CAISPGLGYGYTF.

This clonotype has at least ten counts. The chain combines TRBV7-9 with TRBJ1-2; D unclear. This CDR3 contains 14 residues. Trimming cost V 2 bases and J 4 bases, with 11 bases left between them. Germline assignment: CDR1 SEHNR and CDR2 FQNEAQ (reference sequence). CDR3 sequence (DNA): TGTGCCAGCAGCTTACGAACAGAGACCTATGGCTACACCTTC. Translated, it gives CASSLRTETYGYTF. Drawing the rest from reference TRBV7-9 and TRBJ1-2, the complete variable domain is DTGVSQNPRHKITKRGQNVTFRCDPISEHNRLYWYRQTLGQGPEFLTYFQNEAQLEKSRLLSDRFSAERPKGSFSTLEIQRTEQGDSAMYLCASSLRTETYGYTFGSGTRLTVV.

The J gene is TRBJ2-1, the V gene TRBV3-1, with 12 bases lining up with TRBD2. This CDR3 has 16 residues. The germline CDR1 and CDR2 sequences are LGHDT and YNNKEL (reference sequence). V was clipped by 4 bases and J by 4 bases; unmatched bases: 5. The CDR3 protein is CASSPSGRALYNEQFF. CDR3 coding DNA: TGTGCCAGCAGCCCTAGCGGGAGGGCCTTGTACAATGAGCAGTTCTTC.

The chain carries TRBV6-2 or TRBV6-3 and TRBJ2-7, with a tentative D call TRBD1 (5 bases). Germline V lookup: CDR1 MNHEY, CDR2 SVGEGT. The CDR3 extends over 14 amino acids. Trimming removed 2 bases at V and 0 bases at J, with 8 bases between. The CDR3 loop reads CASSYLGVSYEQYF. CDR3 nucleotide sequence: TGTGCCAGCAGTTACCTAGGGGTCTCCTACGAGCAGTACTTC.

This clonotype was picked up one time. The CDR3 nucleotides are TGCGCCAGCAGCTTGGCTGAGACTATCGCTGAAGCTTTCTTT. The encoded protein is CASSLAETIAEAFF. V and J are TRBV5-1 and TRBJ1-1; D call uncertain. Trimming left V 0 bases short and J 6 bases short, with 12 bases between. Germline-derived CDR1 and CDR2 are SGHRS and YFSETQ. The CDR3 consists of 14 residues.

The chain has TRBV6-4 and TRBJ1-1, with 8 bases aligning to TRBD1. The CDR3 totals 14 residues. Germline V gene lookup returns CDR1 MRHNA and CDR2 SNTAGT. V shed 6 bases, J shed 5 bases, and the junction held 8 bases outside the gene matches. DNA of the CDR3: TGTGCCAGCAGGGCACAGGGGGGAAGTACTGAAGCTTTCTTT. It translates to CASRAQGGSTEAFF.

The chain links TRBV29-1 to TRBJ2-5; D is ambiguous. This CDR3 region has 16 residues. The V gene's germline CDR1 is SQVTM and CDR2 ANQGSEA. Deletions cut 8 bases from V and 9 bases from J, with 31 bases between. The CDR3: CSSRFHYSVLVRAQYF. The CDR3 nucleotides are TGCAGCTCCCGATTCCACTACAGCGTCTTAGTACGGGCCCAGTACTTC.

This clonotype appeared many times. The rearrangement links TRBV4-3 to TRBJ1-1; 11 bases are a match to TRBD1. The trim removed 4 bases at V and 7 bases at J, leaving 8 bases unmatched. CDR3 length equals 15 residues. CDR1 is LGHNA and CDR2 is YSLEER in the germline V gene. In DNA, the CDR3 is TGCGCCAGCAGCCTCAAAACCGGGACAGGGGGTGAAGCTTTCTTT. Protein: CASSLKTGTGGEAFF.

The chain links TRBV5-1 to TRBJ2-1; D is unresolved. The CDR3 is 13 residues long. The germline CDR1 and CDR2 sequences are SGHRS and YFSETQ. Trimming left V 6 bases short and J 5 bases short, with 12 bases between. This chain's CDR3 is CASKGPENNEQFF. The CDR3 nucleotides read TGCGCCAGCAAAGGGCCGGAGAACAATGAGCAGTTCTTC.

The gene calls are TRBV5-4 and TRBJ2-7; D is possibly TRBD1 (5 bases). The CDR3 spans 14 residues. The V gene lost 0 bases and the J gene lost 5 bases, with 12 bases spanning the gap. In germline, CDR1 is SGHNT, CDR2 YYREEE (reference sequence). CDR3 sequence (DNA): TGTGCCAGCAGCTTGGCCCAGGGTACCCACGAGCAGTACTTC. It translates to CASSLAQGTHEQYF.

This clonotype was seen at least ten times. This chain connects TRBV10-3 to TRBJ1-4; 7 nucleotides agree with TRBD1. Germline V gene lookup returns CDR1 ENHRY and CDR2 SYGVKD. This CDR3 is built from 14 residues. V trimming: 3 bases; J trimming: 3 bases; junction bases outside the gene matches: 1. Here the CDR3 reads CAISEGTANEKLFF. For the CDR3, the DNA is TGTGCCATCAGTGAAGGGACAGCTAATGAAAAACTGTTTTTT.

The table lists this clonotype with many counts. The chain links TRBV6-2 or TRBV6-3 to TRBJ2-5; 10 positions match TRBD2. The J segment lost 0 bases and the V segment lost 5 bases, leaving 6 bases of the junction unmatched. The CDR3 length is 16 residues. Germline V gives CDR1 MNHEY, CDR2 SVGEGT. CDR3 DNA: TGTGCCAGCAGTCCCGAACTAGCGGGATACCAAGAGACCCAGTACTTC. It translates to CASSPELAGYQETQYF.

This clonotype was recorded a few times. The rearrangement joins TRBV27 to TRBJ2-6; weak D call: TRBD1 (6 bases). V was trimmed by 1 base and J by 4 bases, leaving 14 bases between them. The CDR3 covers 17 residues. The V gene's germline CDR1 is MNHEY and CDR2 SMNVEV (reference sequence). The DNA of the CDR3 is TGTGCCAGCAGTTTATATCCCCAGGGGTCCGGGGCCAACGTCCTGACTTTC. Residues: CASSLYPQGSGANVLTF.

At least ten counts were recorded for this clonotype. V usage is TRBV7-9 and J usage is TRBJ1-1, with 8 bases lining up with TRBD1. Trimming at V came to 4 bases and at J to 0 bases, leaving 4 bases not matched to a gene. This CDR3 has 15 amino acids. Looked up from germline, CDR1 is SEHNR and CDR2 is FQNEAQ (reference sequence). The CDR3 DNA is TGTGCCAGCAGCTGGAGACAGGGGATGAACACTGAAGCTTTCTTT. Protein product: CASSWRQGMNTEAFF.

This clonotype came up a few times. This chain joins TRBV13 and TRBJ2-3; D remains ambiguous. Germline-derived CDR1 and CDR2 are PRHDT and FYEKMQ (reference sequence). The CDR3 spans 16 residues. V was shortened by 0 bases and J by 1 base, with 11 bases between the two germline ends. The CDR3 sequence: CASSLGSTLGTDTQYF. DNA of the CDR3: TGTGCCAGCAGCTTAGGCTCTACTTTAGGCACAGATACGCAGTATTTT.

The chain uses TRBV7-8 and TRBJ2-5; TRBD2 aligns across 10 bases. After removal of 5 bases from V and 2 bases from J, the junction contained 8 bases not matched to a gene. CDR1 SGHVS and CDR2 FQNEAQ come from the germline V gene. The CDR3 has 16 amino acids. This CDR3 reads CASSLRRTSGQETQYF. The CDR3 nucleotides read TGTGCCAGCAGCCTACGCCGGACTAGCGGACAAGAGACCCAGTACTTC.

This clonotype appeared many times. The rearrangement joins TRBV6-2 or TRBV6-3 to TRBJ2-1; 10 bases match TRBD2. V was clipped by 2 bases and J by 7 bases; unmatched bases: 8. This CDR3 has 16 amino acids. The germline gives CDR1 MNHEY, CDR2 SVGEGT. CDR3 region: CASSYPNLAGVNEQFF. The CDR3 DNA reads TGTGCCAGCAGTTACCCTAACCTAGCGGGAGTTAATGAGCAGTTCTTC.

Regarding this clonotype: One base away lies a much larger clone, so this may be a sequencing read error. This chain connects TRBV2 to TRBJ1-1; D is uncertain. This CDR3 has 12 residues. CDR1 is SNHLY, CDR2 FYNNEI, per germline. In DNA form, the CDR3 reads TGTGTCAGCGGGGTAATAAACACTGAAGCTTTCTTT. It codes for CVSGVINTEAFF. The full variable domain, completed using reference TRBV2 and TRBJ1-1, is EPEVTQTPSHQVTQMGQEVILRCVPISNHLYFYWYRQILGQKVEFLVSFYNNEISEKSEIFDDQFSVERPDGSNFTLKIRSTKLEDSAMYFCVSGVINTEAFFGQGTRLTVV.

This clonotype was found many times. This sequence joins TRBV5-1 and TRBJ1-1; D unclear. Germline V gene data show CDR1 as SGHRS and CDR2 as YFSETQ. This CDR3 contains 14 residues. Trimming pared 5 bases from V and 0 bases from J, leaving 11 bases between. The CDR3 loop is CASSTGTLNTEAFF. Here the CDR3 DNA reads TGCGCCAGCAGTACCGGCACTTTGAACACTGAAGCTTTCTTT.